The 28 T cell receptor beta chains in this list originate from one sample, sequenced in a study of T cell repertoires in cytomegalovirus infection. MiXCR, run by TCRdb on the reads, gives a single entry per CDR3 protein. This table holds roughly 760,000 distinct CDR3 sequences, about 40% found once. The sample consisted of PBMCs. Every receptor here comes from a human donor in good health (CMV status not recorded). Some clones in this sample may be carry-over from other donors' samples.

This clonotype occurred many times. CDR3 sequence reads: CASSLVLAGTYGYTF. In nucleotides, the CDR3 is TGTGCCAGCAGCTTAGTCCTCGCAGGGACCTATGGCTACACCTTC. The chain combines TRBV7-2 with TRBJ1-2, with D perhaps matching TRBD1 (5 bases). The CDR3 extends over 15 amino acids. The germline CDR1 and CDR2 sequences are SGHTA and FQGNSA. With 1 base removed from V and 4 bases from J, the gap between germline ends came to 13 bases.

The chain recombines TRBV4-1 with TRBJ1-6; D is undetermined. Looked up from germline, CDR1 is MGHRA and CDR2 is YSYEKL. V was shortened by 11 bases and J by 10 bases, with 9 bases between the two germline ends. The CDR3 covers 10 residues. The CDR3 coding sequence is TGCGCCCACAGCGGATCACCCCTCCACTTT. Translated, it gives CAHSGSPLHF.

In its sample, this clonotype was seen a few times. V usage is TRBV27 and J usage is TRBJ2-3; 8 nucleotides align to TRBD2. CDR1 and CDR2 from the germline V gene are MNHEY and SMNVEV (reference sequence). Trimming cost V 3 bases and J 6 bases; bases outside gene matches: 11. This CDR3 comprises 16 residues. CDR3 sequence: CASSLRGGAGEDTQYF. As DNA, the CDR3 is TGTGCCAGCAGTTTGCGTGGGGGAGCGGGGGAGGATACGCAGTATTTT.

This chain connects TRBV6-5 to TRBJ1-1, with TRBD1 identical over 9 bases. Germline loops: CDR1 MNHEY, CDR2 SVGAGI. Germline trimming cut 5 bases from V and 6 bases from J; bases unmatched to any gene: 13. CDR3 length: 16 amino acids. CDR3 residues: CASSASTGGRIAEAFF. Written as DNA, the CDR3 is TGTGCCAGCAGTGCCTCTACAGGGGGCAGAATCGCTGAAGCTTTCTTT.

As to this clonotype: This CDR3 is missing its conserved last phenylalanine or tryptophan, likely due to a read error. The chain links TRBV4-1 to TRBJ2-5, with D uncertain. CDR3 length equals 15 residues. Trimming cost V 0 bases and J 1 base, with 9 bases left between them. The germline V gene encodes CDR1 MGHRA and CDR2 YSYEKL. CDR3 amino acids: CASSQDPHLQETQYL. The CDR3 nucleotides read TGCGCCAGCAGCCAAGACCCCCATCTCCAAGAGACCCAGTACTTG.

This clonotype was detected a few times. The chain links TRBV28 to TRBJ1-6; the match to TRBD1 covers 9 bases. Trimming took 3 bases from V and 9 from J; bases not matched to a gene: 9. The CDR3 runs 16 residues. The V gene's germline CDR1 is MDHEN and CDR2 SYDVKM. CDR3 coding DNA: TGTGCCAGCAGTTTCACCCGGGACAGGGCGAGTTCACCCCTCCACTTT. It codes for CASSFTRDRASSPLHF.

The chain couples TRBV12-3 or TRBV12-4 to TRBJ1-2, with D maybe TRBD1 (6 bases). There are 17 residues in the CDR3. V lost 3 bases and J 0 bases, leaving 17 bases between the germline ends. The CDR3 is CASSFLVVGQANYGYTF. In DNA, the CDR3 is TGTGCCAGCAGTTTTCTTGTGGTGGGACAAGCTAACTATGGCTACACCTTC.

The chain uses TRBV28 and TRBJ1-3; D gene ambiguous. The CDR3 has 13 residues. CDR1 and CDR2 (germline): MDHEN, SYDVKM. Trimming left V 5 bases short and J 12 bases short, with 17 bases between. CDR3 DNA sequence: TGTGCCAGCAGTACACTAATGGGGTTCGGCATATATTTT. Its translation: CASSTLMGFGIYF.

Points on this clonotype: At one end, the junction sequence differs from germline, possibly due to a read error. This chain joins TRBV12-3 or TRBV12-4 and TRBJ2-1, with D tentatively TRBD1 (6 bases). This CDR3 has 15 amino acids. The CDR3 coding sequence is TGTGCCAGCAGTTTAGCAGGGGGTTTCTACAAGGAGCAGTTCTTC. Its translation: CASSLAGGFYKEQFF.

As regards this clonotype: At one end the junction does not follow the germline gene, possibly because of a read error. The gene calls are TRBV4-1 and TRBJ1-6; unclear D gene. The germline gives CDR1 MGHRA, CDR2 YSYEKL. CDR3 length equals 17 residues. CDR3 coding DNA: TGTGCCAGCAGCCAAGTAGGCGGACCGGGCGTCGGATCACCCCTCCACTTT. Protein product: CASSQVGGPGVGSPLHF.

This clonotype was recorded only once. The V and J genes are TRBV7-3 and TRBJ2-2; 15 positions match TRBD2. With 5 bases clipped from V and 8 bases from J, the junction kept 6 bases outside the gene matches. Germline V gene sequence: CDR1 SGHTA, CDR2 FQGTGA. The CDR3 sequence is 16 residues long. The DNA for the CDR3 is TGTGCCAGCAGCCTTGGACTAGCGGGGGGGGAAGGGGAGCTGTTTTTT. This translates into CASSLGLAGGEGELFF.

This clonotype has ten or more counts. This rearrangement joins TRBV7-8 to TRBJ1-3; TRBD1 is a possible D gene (5 bases). The CDR3 has 14 residues. From germline, CDR1 is SGHVS and CDR2 FQNEAQ. Between the trimmed V and J ends, which lost 10 bases and 3 bases, there was a span of 16 bases. The CDR3 coding sequence is TGTGCCACTTCAAGGGGCTCAAGTGGAAACACCATATATTTT. It codes for CATSRGSSGNTIYF.

This clonotype was seen more than once but under ten times. The chain carries TRBV12-3 or TRBV12-4 and TRBJ2-5; 9 positions match TRBD2. With 6 bases clipped from V and 5 bases from J, the junction kept 10 bases outside the gene matches. CDR3 length: 15 residues. CDR3 amino acids: CASSPRTLAGETQYF. The CDR3 region has the DNA TGTGCCAGCAGCCCGCGGACTCTAGCGGGGGAGACCCAGTACTTC.

This clonotype was detected a few times. The chain has TRBV20-1 and TRBJ1-1; 8 bases are a match to TRBD1. J gave up 1 base and V 2 bases, and 6 bases lay outside the gene matches. Germline V gene data show CDR1 as DFQATT and CDR2 as SNEGSKA (reference sequence). The CDR3 covers 15 residues. DNA for the CDR3: TGCAGTGCTAGACAGGGGGCGCTGAGGAACACTGAAGCTTTCTTT. This sequence encodes CSARQGALRNTEAFF.

On this clonotype itself: With a much larger clone just one base away, this may be a read error. The V gene is TRBV7-2, the J gene TRBJ2-7; D remains ambiguous. Trimming removed 3 bases from V and 3 bases from J, with 12 bases in between. CDR3 length equals 14 residues. From germline, CDR1 is SGHTA and CDR2 FQGNSA. CDR3 loop: CASSLGIGDYEQYF. The CDR3 DNA follows: TGTGCCAGCAGCTTGGGAATAGGCGACTACGAGCAGTACTTC.

This clonotype was detected only a few times. The rearrangement joins TRBV5-1 to TRBJ1-6; 8 bases line up with TRBD1. Per germline, CDR1 SGHRS and CDR2 YFSETQ. V lost 0 bases and J lost 17; bases outside the gene matches: 4. CDR3 length equals 12 residues. In nucleotides, the CDR3 is TGCGCCAGCAGCTTGGGACAGGGGCCCTTCCACTTT. Translating gives CASSLGQGPFHF.

The chain has TRBV5-4 and TRBJ2-1; 10 bases agree with TRBD2. V lost 0 bases, J lost 2 bases, and 11 bases stayed unmatched. Per the germline V gene, CDR1 is SGHNT and CDR2 is YYREEE (reference sequence). The CDR3 consists of 19 residues. This chain's CDR3 is CASSLAPPGLAETYNEQFF. The CDR3 DNA follows: TGTGCCAGCAGCTTGGCCCCGCCCGGACTAGCGGAGACCTACAATGAGCAGTTCTTC.

As DNA, the CDR3 is TGTGCCAGCAGACAAACAGGGCTCTCTGGAAACACCATATATTTT. It specifies CASRQTGLSGNTIYF. This sequence joins TRBV7-9 and TRBJ1-3; D is perhaps TRBD1 (6 bases). With 6 bases removed from V and 0 bases from J, the gap between germline ends came to 12 bases. Germline-derived CDR1 and CDR2 are SEHNR and FQNEAQ (reference sequence). The CDR3 consists of 15 residues. The full variable domain, its missing parts supplied by reference TRBV7-9 and TRBJ1-3, is DTGVSQNPRHKITKRGQNVTFRCDPISEHNRLYWYRQTLGQGPEFLTYFQNEAQLEKSRLLSDRFSAERPKGSFSTLEIQRTEQGDSAMYLCASRQTGLSGNTIYFGEGSWLTVV.

The chain employs TRBV24-1 and TRBJ1-2; TRBD1 aligns across 8 bases. The V segment lost 5 bases and the J segment 2 bases; nucleotides outside the gene matches: 9. This CDR3 is 16 amino acids long. CDR1 and CDR2 (germline): KGHDR, SFDVKD. The CDR3: CATSGTDRGANYGYTF. CDR3 coding DNA: TGTGCCACCAGTGGTACCGACAGGGGAGCAAACTATGGCTACACCTTC.

This clonotype showed up many times. The V call is TRBV7-3, the J call TRBJ1-1, with D uncertain. This CDR3 has 13 residues. Germline V gene lookup returns CDR1 SGHTA and CDR2 FQGTGA. Trimming left V 3 bases short and J 1 base short, with 6 bases between. CDR3 loop: CASSFDTNTEAFF. The CDR3 nucleotides are TGTGCCAGCAGCTTTGACACGAACACTGAAGCTTTCTTT.

For this clonotype: This clone may be a read error of a much larger clone one base away. The genes are TRBV12-3 or TRBV12-4 and TRBJ1-1; possibly TRBD1 for D (6 bases). The CDR3 has 15 residues. This CDR3 reads CDSSSFRGGNTEAFF. Written as DNA, the CDR3 is TGTGACAGCAGTTCGTTCAGGGGAGGGAACACTGAAGCTTTCTTT.

This clonotype occurred a few times. The chain combines TRBV18 with TRBJ2-1; tentatively, D is TRBD2 (5 bases). This CDR3 contains 16 residues. Trimming removed 2 bases at V and 0 bases at J, with 11 bases between. CDR1 and CDR2 (germline): KGHSH, LQKENI. The CDR3, as DNA: TGTGCCAGCTCACCAAATCAGCGGAGCTCCTACAATGAGCAGTTCTTC. Amino acids: CASSPNQRSSYNEQFF.

This clonotype has a count of ten or more. The chain carries TRBV7-8 and TRBJ2-7; 7 bases are a match to TRBD1. V dropped 2 bases and J dropped 3; count of bases not matched to a gene: 13. The CDR3 has 17 residues. The germline gives CDR1 SGHVS, CDR2 FQNEAQ. The CDR3 coding sequence is TGTGCCAGCAGCTTACCGAACCCGGGACAGTCAGGCTACGAGCAGTACTTC. Its translation: CASSLPNPGQSGYEQYF.

This clonotype was recorded at least ten times. The chain combines TRBV6-1 with TRBJ2-7, with D perhaps given as TRBD1 or TRBD2 (5 bases each). The CDR3 runs 14 residues. Germline V gives CDR1 MNHNS, CDR2 SASEGT. Between the trimmed V and J ends, which lost 6 bases and 0 bases, there was a span of 12 bases. CDR3 sequence reads: CASRSGTLSYEQYF. The CDR3 coding sequence is TGTGCCAGCAGGTCCGGGACCCTCTCCTACGAGCAGTACTTC.

The rearrangement links TRBV7-2 to TRBJ2-3, with unresolved D. The V and J ends lost 5 bases and 5 bases respectively, with 8 bases between them. This CDR3 comprises 12 residues. CDR1 is SGHTA and CDR2 is FQGNSA in the germline V gene. The CDR3, as DNA: TGTGCCAGCAGCCAATCTCAAGATACGCAGTATTTT. Protein sequence: CASSQSQDTQYF.

Many counts were recorded for this clonotype. This chain joins TRBV7-3 and TRBJ1-1; tentatively, D is TRBD1 (5 bases). V lost 5 bases and J lost 1, with 8 bases in between. This CDR3 is 13 amino acids long. Germline CDR1 and CDR2: SGHTA and FQGTGA. The CDR3 loop reads CASSRGPNTEAFF. The DNA of the CDR3 is TGTGCCAGCAGCCGGGGACCGAACACTGAAGCTTTCTTT.

This clonotype has only a few counts. The genes are TRBV6-1 and TRBJ1-2; no clear D gene. The CDR3 consists of 10 residues. CDR1 and CDR2 (germline): MNHNS, SASEGT. Trimming removed 11 bases at V and 7 bases at J, with 11 bases between. The CDR3 bases are TGTGCCGCGTTACAGCTTGGCTACACCTTC. Its protein product is CAALQLGYTF.

Concerning this clonotype itself: Compared with germline, one end of the junction differs, possibly owing to a read error. The J gene is TRBJ1-3, the V gene TRBV13; no reliable D call. Germline V CDR1 and CDR2: PRHDT, FYEKMQ (reference sequence). The CDR3 runs to 17 residues. CDR3 bases: TGTGCCAGCAGCGCCGTATCCACCGCGGGAGCGGGAAACACCATCTATTTT. This gives the protein CASSAVSTAGAGNTIYF.